This entry features one T cell receptor (beta chain) sequence. The CDR3 has 13 residues. Looked up from germline, CDR1 is SGHDT and CDR2 is YYEEEE. Trimming removed 0 bases at V and 7 bases at J, with 10 bases between. The data stem from a study of cytomegalovirus exposure and HLA in healthy donors. The PCR ran on 60 Vbeta and 13 Jbeta primers. Using immunoSEQ multiplex PCR, the repertoire was profiled, and TCRdb retains in-frame clones only, with some absent. The table includes 100,000 to 150,000 clones, 80% detected once. Sequences were obtained from PBMCs. The receptor's source is a man aged 30 to 45 in good health and CMV-seropositive. The chain links TRBV5-6 to TRBJ1-2; maybe TRBD1 (6 bases). The DNA for the CDR3 is TGTGCCAGCAGCTTGGACAGGGAATCTGGCTACACCTTC. This gives the protein CASSLDRESGYTF.